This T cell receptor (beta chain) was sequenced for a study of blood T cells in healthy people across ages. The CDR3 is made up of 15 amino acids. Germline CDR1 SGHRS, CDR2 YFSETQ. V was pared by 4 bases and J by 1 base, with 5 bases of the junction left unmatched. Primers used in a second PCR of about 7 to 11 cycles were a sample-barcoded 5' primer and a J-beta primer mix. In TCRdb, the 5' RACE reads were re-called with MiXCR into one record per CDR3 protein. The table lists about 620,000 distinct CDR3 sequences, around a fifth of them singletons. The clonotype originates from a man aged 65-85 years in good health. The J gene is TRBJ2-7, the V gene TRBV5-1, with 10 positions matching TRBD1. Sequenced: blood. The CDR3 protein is CASSREGQGSYEQYF. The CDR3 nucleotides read TGCGCCAGCAGCAGGGAGGGACAGGGGTCCTACGAGCAGTACTTC.